Below, 22 T cell receptor beta chains from the same sample are listed, as sequenced in a study of spatial heterogeneity in lung cancer. No antigen has been assigned to these receptors. Time point of the sample: sample taken at primary tumor resection. Using its own MiXCR run on the 5' RACE reads, TCRdb lists one record per CDR3 protein. The sample has fewer than 9,500 distinct CDR3 sequences, roughly 8.8% seen once. Overall study findings and caveats: For expanded intratumoral alpha and beta TCRs, counts tracked tumor mutation counts.

The material sequenced was lung tumor tissue, taken at surgery. Receptors originate from a male donor with early-stage non-small cell lung cancer.

In its sample, this clonotype was seen many times. V gene TRBV6-1 combines with J gene TRBJ1-1, with 9 bases lining up with TRBD1. V trimming: 1 base; J trimming: 4 bases; junction bases outside the gene matches: 1. The CDR3 has 14 amino acids. Germline V gene lookup returns CDR1 MNHNS and CDR2 SASEGT. The DNA for the CDR3 is TGTGCCAGCAGTGAAGGGACAGGGGCCACTGAAGCTTTCTTT. This gives the protein CASSEGTGATEAFF.

The V gene is TRBV6-5, the J gene TRBJ2-2; D possibly corresponds to TRBD2 (7 bases). This CDR3 region has 15 residues. V shed 2 bases and J shed 6 bases, with 13 bases lying between them. In germline, CDR1 is MNHEY, CDR2 SVGAGI. CDR3 coding DNA: TGTGCCAGCAGTTACGGTATCGGGGGGCCCGGGGAGCTGTTTTTT. Translating gives CASSYGIGGPGELFF.

This clonotype was counted many times. The chain combines TRBV15 with TRBJ1-2; no definite D call. The CDR3 runs 16 residues. The germline V gene encodes CDR1 LNHNV and CDR2 YYDKDF (reference sequence). V was clipped by 5 bases and J by 6 bases, with 22 bases between them. CDR3 in DNA: TGTGCCACCAGCCCTAACGCTAATTTTGGGAGAGATGGCTACACCTTC. Its translation is CATSPNANFGRDGYTF.

There are many counts of this clonotype. The chain recombines TRBV6-6 with TRBJ1-5, with D tentatively TRBD1 (5 bases). Germline V gene sequence: CDR1 MNHNY, CDR2 SVGAGI (reference sequence). The CDR3 is 14 amino acids. Trimming removed 5 bases from V and 6 bases from J, with 14 bases in between. The CDR3 region is CASSLLDRGQPQHF. The DNA of the CDR3 is TGTGCCAGCAGTCTACTAGACAGAGGTCAGCCCCAGCATTTT.

In its sample, this clonotype ranks as medium-sized (0.01 to 0.1%). The chain recombines TRBV3-1 with TRBJ1-1, with D hard to call. CDR1 and CDR2 (germline): LGHDT, YNNKEL (reference sequence). The CDR3 has 17 amino acids. Trimming removed 1 base from V and 0 bases from J, with 15 bases in between. CDR3 bases: TGTGCCAGCAGCCAAGTAGCGGGCGGAGGCTTGAACACTGAAGCTTTCTTT. Encoded protein: CASSQVAGGGLNTEAFF.

This clonotype has just a few counts. V and J are TRBV11-3 and TRBJ2-2; tentatively, D is TRBD2 (5 bases). Trimming took off 0 bases at V and 7 bases at J, with 6 bases between the two ends. Germline CDR1 is SGHNT and CDR2 is YENEEA. The CDR3 is made up of 13 amino acids. Written as DNA, the CDR3 is TGTGCCAGCAGCTTAGATGAGGGCGGGGAGCTGTTTTTT. Encoded protein: CASSLDEGGELFF. Complete variable domain (other parts from reference TRBV11-3 and TRBJ2-2): EAGVVQSPRYKIIEKKQPVAFWCNPISGHNTLYWYLQNLGQGPELLIRYENEEAVDDSQLPKDRFSAERLKGVDSTLKIQPAELGDSAVYLCASSLDEGGELFFGEGSRLTVL.

This clonotype was recorded a few times. V and J are TRBV12-3 or TRBV12-4 and TRBJ1-3; TRBD1 matches at 7 bases. V lost 5 bases to trimming and J lost 4 bases; unmatched junction nucleotides: 8. The CDR3 extends over 15 amino acids. The CDR3 nucleotides read TGTGCCAGCAGTCTCGACAGGGTTAAAGGAAACACCATATATTTT. Translating gives CASSLDRVKGNTIYF.

This clonotype is classed as medium-sized (0.01 to 0.1%). The chain is built from TRBV20-1 and TRBJ1-4; a possible D gene is TRBD1 (5 bases). This CDR3 spans 14 amino acids. The germline V and J ends were trimmed by 3 bases and 8 bases, with 16 bases remaining between them. Germline CDR1 reads DFQATT; CDR2 reads SNEGSKA (reference sequence). As DNA, the CDR3 is TGCAGTGCTAGTGGGGCGGGGCATGGGGAAAAACTGTTTTTT. It translates to CSASGAGHGEKLFF.

A remark on this clonotype: A much more abundant neighbour one base away suggests this may be a read error. J is TRBJ2-3 and V is TRBV6-6; 9 bases align to TRBD2. The CDR3 is 15 amino acids. V shed 2 bases, J shed 4 bases, and the junction held 4 bases outside the gene matches. From germline, CDR1 is MNHNY and CDR2 SVGAGI (reference sequence). The CDR3 here is CASSYAGGPPDTQYF. The CDR3 DNA reads as TGTGCCAGCAGTTACGCGGGAGGGCCCCCAGATACGCAGTATTTT.

In this sample, this clonotype turned up many times. The V and J genes are TRBV5-6 and TRBJ2-5; D is unresolved. V was trimmed by 7 bases and J by 5 bases, leaving 12 bases between them. CDR1 SGHDT and CDR2 YYEEEE come from the germline V gene. CDR3 size: 12 residues. The CDR3 spells CASSRPPETQYF. The CDR3 nucleotides read TGTGCCAGCTCCCGCCCGCCTGAGACCCAGTACTTC. The full variable domain, its missing parts supplied by reference TRBV5-6 and TRBJ2-5, is DAGVTQSPTHLIKTRGQQVTLRCSPKSGHDTVSWYQQALGQGPQFIFQYYEEEERQRGNFPDRFSGHQFPNYSSELNVNALLLGDSALYLCASSRPPETQYFGPGTRLLVL.

This clonotype was seen once. The chain joins TRBV20-1 to TRBJ2-1; TRBD2 agrees at 13 bases. V lost 1 base to trimming and J lost 0 bases; unmatched junction nucleotides: 9. CDR1 and CDR2 (germline): DFQATT, SNEGSKA (reference sequence). The length of the CDR3 is 19 residues. CDR3 loop: CSARATGLAGFSSYNEQFF. The CDR3 DNA reads as TGCAGTGCTAGAGCAACGGGACTAGCGGGGTTTAGCTCCTACAATGAGCAGTTCTTC.

This clonotype was counted ten times or more. This sequence joins TRBV10-3 and TRBJ1-1; D is unresolved. CDR3 length: 12 amino acids. Germline V CDR1 and CDR2: ENHRY, SYGVKD. V gave up 3 bases and J gave up 10 bases, with 12 bases separating them. CDR3 coding DNA: TGTGCCATCAGTGATCTTGCCCTAGGAGCTTTCTTT. Translated, it gives CAISDLALGAFF.

This clonotype was detected ten times or more. The V call is TRBV11-2, the J call TRBJ2-3; D may be TRBD2 (6 bases). The CDR3 loop spans 15 amino acids. V lost 1 base and J lost 0, with 8 bases in between. The germline gives CDR1 SGHAT, CDR2 FQNNGV. In DNA, the CDR3 is TGTGCCAGCAGCTTAGTAGCGGCAAGCACAGATACGCAGTATTTT. It encodes CASSLVAASTDTQYF.

In its sample, this clonotype was seen many times. The chain combines TRBV6-2 or TRBV6-3 with TRBJ2-6, with 8 bases identical to TRBD1. Trimming removed 2 bases from V and 12 bases from J; junction bases left unmatched: 9. Germline V gene data show CDR1 as MNHEY and CDR2 as SVGEGT. The CDR3 extends over 15 amino acids. The CDR3 region has the DNA TGTGCCAGCAGTTACGGGATGACAGGGGCCCCCGTCCTGACTTTC. Translated, it gives CASSYGMTGAPVLTF.

This clonotype was seen more than once but under ten times. The chain recombines TRBV5-1 with TRBJ2-3; D ambiguous. The V and J ends lost 5 bases and 0 bases respectively, with 7 bases between them. Germline V CDR1 and CDR2: SGHRS, YFSETQ. This CDR3 contains 13 residues. The CDR3 loop reads CASSTTSTDTQYF. Here the CDR3 DNA reads TGCGCCAGCAGTACTACTAGCACAGATACGCAGTATTTT.

The V gene is TRBV13, the J gene TRBJ2-5; TRBD1 matches 9 bases. V lost 6 bases to trimming and J lost 4 bases; unmatched junction nucleotides: 6. This CDR3 contains 14 residues. Germline CDR1 and CDR2: PRHDT and FYEKMQ (reference sequence). The CDR3 loop reads CASSRTGAAETQYF. The CDR3 nucleotides read TGTGCCAGCAGTCGGACAGGGGCCGCAGAGACCCAGTACTTC. The full variable domain, its missing parts supplied by reference TRBV13 and TRBJ2-5, is AAGVIQSPRHLIKEKRETATLKCYPIPRHDTVYWYQQGPGQDPQFLISFYEKMQSDKGSIPDRFSAQQFSDYHSELNMSSLELGDSALYFCASSRTGAAETQYFGPGTRLLVL.

By frequency in the sample, this clonotype is medium-sized. V usage is TRBV20-1 and J usage is TRBJ1-1, with 8 bases fitting TRBD1. After removal of 5 bases from V and 1 base from J, the junction contained 6 bases not matched to a gene. This CDR3 spans 14 amino acids. The germline CDR1 and CDR2 sequences are DFQATT and SNEGSKA (reference sequence). Here the CDR3 reads CSARDRSWNTEAFF. In DNA, the CDR3 is TGCAGTGCTCGGGACAGGAGCTGGAACACTGAAGCTTTCTTT.

Within the sample, this clonotype is medium-sized (0.01 to 0.1%). J is TRBJ1-3 and V is TRBV27; no reliable D call. Germline lookup yields CDR1 MNHEY and CDR2 SMNVEV (reference sequence). The CDR3 totals 14 residues. Trimming took off 2 bases at V and 3 bases at J, with 8 bases between the two ends. CDR3 loop: CASSLTSLGNTIYF. CDR3 DNA sequence: TGTGCCAGCAGTTTAACGTCGCTTGGAAACACCATATATTTT.

The rearrangement links TRBV2 to TRBJ2-2, with D uncertain. Trimming stripped 5 bases from V and 3 bases from J, with 4 bases between. The CDR3 is 12 amino acids. CDR1 and CDR2 from the germline V gene are SNHLY and FYNNEI. The CDR3, as DNA: TGTGCCAGCAGTCCCGACACCGGGGAGCTGTTTTTT. Its protein is CASSPDTGELFF.

A few counts support this clonotype. The gene calls are TRBV29-1 and TRBJ1-1, with D perhaps TRBD1 (6 bases). CDR1 is SQVTM, CDR2 ANQGSEA, per germline. The CDR3 is 13 amino acids. The ends were cut back, 8 bases at V and 0 bases at J, with 13 bases in the middle. The CDR3 DNA reads as TGCAGCACAACGGGACACCTGAACACTGAAGCTTTCTTT. Translation gives CSTTGHLNTEAFF.

The J gene is TRBJ1-2, the V gene TRBV3-1, with D hard to call. Between the trimmed V and J ends, which lost 1 base and 4 bases, there was a span of 10 bases. CDR3 length: 14 amino acids. CDR1 and CDR2 from the germline V gene are LGHDT and YNNKEL (reference sequence). The CDR3 loop reads CASSQGQKSYGYTF. CDR3 coding DNA: TGTGCCAGCAGCCAAGGGCAGAAGAGCTATGGCTACACCTTC. The full variable domain, in which reference TRBV3-1 and TRBJ1-2 provide the parts outside the CDR3, is DTAVSQTPKYLVTQMGNDKSIKCEQNLGHDTMYWYKQDSKKFLKIMFSYNNKELIINETVPNRFSPKSPDKAHLNLHINSLELGDSAVYFCASSQGQKSYGYTFGSGTRLTVV.

This clonotype is deemed medium-sized (0.01 to 0.1%). The chain links TRBV10-2 to TRBJ2-7; 8 positions match TRBD1. Germline trimming cut 6 bases from V and 3 bases from J; bases unmatched to any gene: 4. The CDR3 totals 13 residues. CDR1 is WSHSY and CDR2 is SAAADI in the germline V gene. Here the CDR3 reads CASSRQGHYEQYF. The CDR3 region has the DNA TGCGCCAGCAGCAGACAGGGGCACTACGAGCAGTACTTC.